This T cell receptor beta chain was recovered during a study of shared clonotypes between healthy human individuals. CD45RO-negative, CCR7-positively selected cells formed the naive CD8 fraction, excluding terminally differentiated effector memory CD45RA+ cells. Germline CDR1 reads SEHNR; CDR2 reads FQNEAQ (reference sequence). The CDR3 runs 15 residues. Trimming removed 1 base from V and 1 base from J, with 10 bases in between. This table comes from immunoSEQ multiplex PCR, and its TCRdb copy is limited to in-frame clones, with some not included. The table records around 2,100,000 clones, about 95% of them present only once.

The origin of this receptor is a young man in good health. This chain connects TRBV7-9 to TRBJ1-2; the D is unclear. The specimen was naive CD8+ T cells sorted from blood. In nucleotides, the CDR3 is TGTGCCAGCAGCTTAGTCCCGGCGGATAACTATGGCTACACCTTC. This codes for CASSLVPADNYGYTF.